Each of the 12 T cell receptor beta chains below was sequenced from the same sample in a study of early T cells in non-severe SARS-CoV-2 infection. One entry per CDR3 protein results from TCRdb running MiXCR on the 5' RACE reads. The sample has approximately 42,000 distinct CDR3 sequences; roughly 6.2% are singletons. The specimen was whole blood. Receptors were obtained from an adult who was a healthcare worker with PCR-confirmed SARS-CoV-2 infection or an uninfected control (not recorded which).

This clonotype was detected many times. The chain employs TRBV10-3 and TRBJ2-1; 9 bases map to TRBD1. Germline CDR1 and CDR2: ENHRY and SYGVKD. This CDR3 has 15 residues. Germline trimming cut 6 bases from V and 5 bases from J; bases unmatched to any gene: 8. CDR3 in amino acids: CAISPGTGRNNEQFF. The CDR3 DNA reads TGTGCCATCAGCCCCGGGACAGGGAGAAACAATGAGCAGTTCTTC.

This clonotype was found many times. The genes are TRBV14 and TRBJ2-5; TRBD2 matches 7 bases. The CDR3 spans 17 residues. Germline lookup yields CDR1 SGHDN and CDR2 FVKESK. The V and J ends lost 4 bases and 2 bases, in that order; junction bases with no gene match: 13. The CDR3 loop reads CASSPGGAGPTQETQYF. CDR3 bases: TGTGCCAGCAGCCCCGGGGGAGCGGGGCCCACTCAAGAGACCCAGTACTTC.

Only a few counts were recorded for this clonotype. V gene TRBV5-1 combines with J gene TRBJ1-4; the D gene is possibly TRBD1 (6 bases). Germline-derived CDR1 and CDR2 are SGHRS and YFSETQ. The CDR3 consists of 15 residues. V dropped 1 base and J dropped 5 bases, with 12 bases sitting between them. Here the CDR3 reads CASSLLGGVNEKLFF. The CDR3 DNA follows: TGCGCCAGCAGCTTGTTGGGGGGCGTCAATGAAAAACTGTTTTTT. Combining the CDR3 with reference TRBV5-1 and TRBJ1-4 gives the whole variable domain KAGVTQTPRYLIKTRGQQVTLSCSPISGHRSVSWYQQTPGQGLQFLFEYFSETQRNKGNFPGRFSGRQFSNSRSEMNVSTLELGDSALYLCASSLLGGVNEKLFFGSGTQLSVL.

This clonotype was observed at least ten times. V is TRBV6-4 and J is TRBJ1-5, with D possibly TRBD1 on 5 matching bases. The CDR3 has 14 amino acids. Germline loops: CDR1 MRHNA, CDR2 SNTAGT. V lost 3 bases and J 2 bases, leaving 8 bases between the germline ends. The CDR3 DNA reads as TGTGCCAGCAGTGAAGGGGATGGCAATCAGCCCCAGCATTTT. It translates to CASSEGDGNQPQHF.

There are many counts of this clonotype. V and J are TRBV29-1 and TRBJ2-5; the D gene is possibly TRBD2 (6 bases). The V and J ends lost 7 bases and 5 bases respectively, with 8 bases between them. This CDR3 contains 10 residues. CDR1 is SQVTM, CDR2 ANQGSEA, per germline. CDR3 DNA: TGCAGCGGCGGGGAGGAGACCCAGTACTTC. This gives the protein CSGGEETQYF.

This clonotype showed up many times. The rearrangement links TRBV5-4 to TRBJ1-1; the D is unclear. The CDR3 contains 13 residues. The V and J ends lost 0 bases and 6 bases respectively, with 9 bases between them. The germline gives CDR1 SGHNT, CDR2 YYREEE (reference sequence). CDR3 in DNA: TGTGCCAGCAGCTTGGTTGAGGGCGCTGAAGCTTTCTTT. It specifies CASSLVEGAEAFF. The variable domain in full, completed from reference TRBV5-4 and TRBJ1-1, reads ETGVTQSPTHLIKTRGQQVTLRCSSQSGHNTVSWYQQALGQGPQFIFQYYREEENGRGNFPPRFSGLQFPNYSSELNVNALELDDSALYLCASSLVEGAEAFFGQGTRLTVV.

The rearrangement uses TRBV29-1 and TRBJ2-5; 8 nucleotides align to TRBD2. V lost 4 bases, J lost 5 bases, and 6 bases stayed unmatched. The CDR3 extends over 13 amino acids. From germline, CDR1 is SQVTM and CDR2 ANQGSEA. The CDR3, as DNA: TGCAGCGTTGGTCTGCGGGGGGACGAGACCCAGTACTTC. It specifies CSVGLRGDETQYF. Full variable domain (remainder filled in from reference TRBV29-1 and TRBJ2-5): SAVISQKPSRDICQRGTSLTIQCQVDSQVTMMFWYRQQPGQSLTLIATANQGSEATYESGFVIDKFPISRPNLTFSTLTVSNMSPEDSSIYLCSVGLRGDETQYFGPGTRLLVL.

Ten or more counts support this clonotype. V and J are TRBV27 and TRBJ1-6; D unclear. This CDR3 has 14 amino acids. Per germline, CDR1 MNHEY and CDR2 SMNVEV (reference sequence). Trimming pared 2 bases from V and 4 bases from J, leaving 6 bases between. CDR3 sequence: CASSLGGYNSPLHF. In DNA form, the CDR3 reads TGTGCCAGCAGTTTAGGAGGGTATAATTCACCCCTCCACTTT.

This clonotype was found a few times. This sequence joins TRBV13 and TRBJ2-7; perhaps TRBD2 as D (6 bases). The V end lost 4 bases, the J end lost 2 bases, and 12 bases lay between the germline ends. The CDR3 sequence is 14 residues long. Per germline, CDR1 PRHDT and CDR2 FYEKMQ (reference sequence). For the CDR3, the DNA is TGTGCCAGCAGCTCGGGACTGAACCCCTACGAGCAGTACTTC. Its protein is CASSSGLNPYEQYF.

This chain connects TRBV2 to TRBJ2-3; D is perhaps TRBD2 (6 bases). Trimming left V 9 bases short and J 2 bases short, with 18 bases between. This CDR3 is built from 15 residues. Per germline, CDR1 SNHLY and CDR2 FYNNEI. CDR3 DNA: TGTGCCAGTACCCTGCGGCGGGGCCCCACAGATACGCAGTATTTT. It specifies CASTLRRGPTDTQYF.

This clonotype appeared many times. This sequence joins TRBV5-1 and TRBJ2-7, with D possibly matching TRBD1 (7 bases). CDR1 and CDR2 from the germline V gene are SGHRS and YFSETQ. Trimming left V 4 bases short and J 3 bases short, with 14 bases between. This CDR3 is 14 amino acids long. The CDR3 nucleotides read TGCGCCAGCAGCGACCAGGGGGGATACTACGAGCAGTACTTC. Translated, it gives CASSDQGGYYEQYF.

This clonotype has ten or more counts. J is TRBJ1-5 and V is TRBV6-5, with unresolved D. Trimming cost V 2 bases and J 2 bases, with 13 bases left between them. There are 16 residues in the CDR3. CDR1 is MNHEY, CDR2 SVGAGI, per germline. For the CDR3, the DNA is TGTGCCAGCAGTTACGCAGGACCCTGGGGCAATCAGCCCCAGCATTTT. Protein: CASSYAGPWGNQPQHF.